This TCR beta chain originates from a study of T cells in Graves' hyperthyroidism and ophthalmopathy. Per germline, CDR1 KGHSH and CDR2 LQKENI. The CDR3 covers 14 residues. As concerns this clonotype: Relative to the germline gene, one junction end is altered; a read error may explain this.

Hyperthyroidism of Graves' type that showed no ophthalmopathy progression within 18 months was stable. Researchers took RNA transcripts and amplified the TCR beta CDR3 regions from them. With the HTBI primer set, the TCR CDR3 went through a first round of RT-PCR. TCRdb recomputed calls from the multiplex PCR reads with MiXCR, one row per CDR3 protein. The sample has a few hundred thousand distinct CDR3 sequences; around 13% are singletons. The V gene is TRBV18, the J gene TRBJ1-1; D unresolved. The sequenced sample consisted of blood. This clonotype was obtained from a woman younger than 35 with Graves' hyperthyroidism. Here the CDR3 reads CASSPLAENTGAFF. The CDR3 DNA reads as TGTGCCAGCTCACCACTAGCCGAGAACACTGGAGCTTTCTTT.